The 2 T cell receptor beta chains below come from one sample, sequenced in a study of shared clonotypes between healthy human individuals. TCRdb keeps only in-frame clones here, not all; method: immunoSEQ multiplex PCR. The sample holds some 300,000 clones; around 67% are singletons and the top ten take less than 11%. The sequenced material came from memory CD4+ T cells sorted from blood. Subset noted: CD45RA-negative fraction. These receptors were taken from a man aged 25 to 40 in good health.

This clone was seen a single time. J is TRBJ1-5 and V is TRBV19; possible D gene TRBD1, 6 bases. Germline loops: CDR1 LNHDA, CDR2 SQIVND (reference sequence). CDR3 size: 14 residues. V was shortened by 5 bases and J by 4 bases, with 12 bases between the two germline ends. This chain's CDR3 is CASSARQVNQPQHF. The CDR3 nucleotides are TGTGCCAGTAGTGCCCGACAGGTAAATCAGCCCCAGCATTTT.

The V and J genes are TRBV25-1 and TRBJ1-3; D remains ambiguous. V lost 1 base, J lost 0 bases, and 7 bases lay in between. Germline V gives CDR1 MGHDK, CDR2 SYGVNS. The CDR3 runs to 15 residues. The CDR3, as DNA: TGTGCCAGCAGTGAATTAGGGTTCTCTGGAAACACCATATATTTT. Protein product: CASSELGFSGNTIYF.